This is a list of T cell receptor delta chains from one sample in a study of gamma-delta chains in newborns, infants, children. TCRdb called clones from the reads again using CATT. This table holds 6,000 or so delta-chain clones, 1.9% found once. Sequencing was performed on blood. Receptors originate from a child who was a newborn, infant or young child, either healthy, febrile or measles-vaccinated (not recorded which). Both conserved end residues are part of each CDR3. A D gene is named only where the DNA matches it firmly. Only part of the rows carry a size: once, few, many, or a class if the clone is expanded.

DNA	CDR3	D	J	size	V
TGTGCCTGTGACACCGCTTCAAGCTCCTGGGACACCCGACAGATGTTTTTC	CACDTASSSWDTRQMFF	NA	TRDJ3	medium-sized	TRDV2
TGTGCCTTTTGGGAGGGGGCCACCGATAAACTCATCTTT	CAFWEGATDKLIF	NA	TRDJ1	NA	TRDV3
TGTGCTCTTGGGGGATTTACGTTCGGATATAAACTCATCTTT	CALGGFTFGYKLIF	NA	TRDJ1	medium-sized	TRDV1
TGTGCCTGTGACACCGTGGGGGATACAAGGTCTGCACAACTCTTCTTT	CACDTVGDTRSAQLFF	TRDD3	TRDJ2	medium-sized	TRDV2
TGTGCCTGTGACACCGTGGGGGGATACACAGCACAACTCTTCTTT	CACDTVGGYTAQLFF	TRDD3	TRDJ2	medium-sized	TRDV2
TGTGCCTGTGACACCGCGGGATACGGGGCCTGGGACACCCGACAGATGTTTTTC	CACDTAGYGAWDTRQMFF	TRDD3	TRDJ3	medium-sized	TRDV2
TGTGCCTGTGACACCGTGGGGGGTCTGGTCCGACAGATGTTTTTC	CACDTVGGLVRQMFF	NA	TRDJ3	NA	TRDV2
TGTGCCTGTGACCCCGGCGGTGGGCTCTCCTGGGACACCCGACAGATGTTTTTC	CACDPGGGLSWDTRQMFF	NA	TRDJ3	medium-sized	TRDV2
TGTGCCTGTGACACCCCAGAAGGCGGGATACGCGCCCTCTCCTGGGACACCCGACAGATGTTTTTC	CACDTPEGGIRALSWDTRQMFF	TRDD3	TRDJ3	medium-sized	TRDV2
TGCGCCTTTGCCTGGGGGATAAAAGCACAACTCTTCTTT	CAFAWGIKAQLFF	TRDD3	TRDJ2	many	TRDV3
TGTGCCTGCGAACTACTGGAGGACAAGACAGCACAACTCTTCTTT	CACELLEDKTAQLFF	NA	TRDJ2	few	TRDV2
TGTGCCTGTGACACCTGGGGGATCGATAAACTCATCTTT	CACDTWGIDKLIF	TRDD3	TRDJ1	medium-sized	TRDV2
TGTGCCTGTGACACCGCCGGGTTCAGCTCCTGGGACACCCGACAGATGTTTTTC	CACDTAGFSSWDTRQMFF	NA	TRDJ3	medium-sized	TRDV2
TGTGCCTGTGACGCCGCTGGGGCTACTTTGACAGCACAACTCTTCTTT	CACDAAGATLTAQLFF	NA	TRDJ2	many	TRDV2
TGTGCCTGTGGCATACTGGGGGAAGCTTTGACAGCCCAACTCTTCTTT	CACGILGEALTAQLFF	TRDD3	TRDJ2	few	TRDV2
TGTGCCTGTGACGCTACTACTGGGGGATACAGAAGCTCCTGGGACACCCGACAGATGTTTTTC	CACDATTGGYRSSWDTRQMFF	TRDD3	TRDJ3	medium-sized	TRDV2
TGTGCCTGTGACACTGGGGGATACCGGAGCTCCTGGGACACCCGACAGATGTTTTTC	CACDTGGYRSSWDTRQMFF	TRDD3	TRDJ3	medium-sized	TRDV2
TGTGCCTGTGACACCTACTGGGGGGTAAGCTCCTGGGACACCCGACGGATGTTTTTC	CACDTYWGVSSWDTRRMFF	TRDD3	TRDJ3	few	TRDV2
TGTGCTCTTGGGGCGAGGATCTGGGGATATGGGGATAACACCGATAGACTCATCTTT	CALGARIWGYGDNTDRLIF	TRDD3	TRDJ1	NA	TRDV1
TGTGCCTGTGACAAAATGGGGGATACAGCACAACTCTTCTTT	CACDKMGDTAQLFF	TRDD3	TRDJ2	medium-sized	TRDV2
TGTGCCTGTGACACTATTTTATCCAAGGACGCTGTCCTGGGGGCTTACACCTATAAACTCATCTTT	CACDTILSKDAVLGAYTYKLIF	TRDD3	TRDJ1	NA	TRDV2
TGTGCCTGTGACCTACTGGATTCCTGGGACACCCGACAGATGTTTTTC	CACDLLDSWDTRQMFF	NA	TRDJ3	large	TRDV2